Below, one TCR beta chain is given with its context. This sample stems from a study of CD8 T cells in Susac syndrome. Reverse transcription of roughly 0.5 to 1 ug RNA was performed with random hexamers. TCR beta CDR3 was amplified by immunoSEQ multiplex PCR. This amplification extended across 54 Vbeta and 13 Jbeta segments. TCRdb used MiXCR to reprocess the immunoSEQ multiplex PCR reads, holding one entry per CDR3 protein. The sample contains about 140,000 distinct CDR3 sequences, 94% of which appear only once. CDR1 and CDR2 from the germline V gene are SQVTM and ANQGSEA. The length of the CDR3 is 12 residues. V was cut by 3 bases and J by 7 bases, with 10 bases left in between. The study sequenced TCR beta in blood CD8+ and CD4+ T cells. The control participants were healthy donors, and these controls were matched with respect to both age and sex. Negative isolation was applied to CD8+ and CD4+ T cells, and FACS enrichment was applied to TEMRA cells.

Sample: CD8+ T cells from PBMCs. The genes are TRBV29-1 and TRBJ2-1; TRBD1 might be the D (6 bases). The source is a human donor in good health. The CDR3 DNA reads TGCAGCGTTGATTATCAGGGGAATGAGCAGTTCTTC. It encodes CSVDYQGNEQFF.